A selection of T cell receptor beta chains follows, all from one sample in a study of shared clonotypes between healthy human individuals. Assay used: immunoSEQ multiplex PCR; TCRdb lists only in-frame clones, some missing. The table includes around 2,100,000 clones, less than 95% detected once. Material: naive CD8+ T cells sorted from blood. The source is a man aged 18 to 35 in good health. Each CDR3 is given with its conserved first and last residue. Fields, in order: CDR3 DNA, CDR3 protein, J gene, V gene, D gene, clone size. A D gene is named only where the DNA matches it firmly. The listing skips clone size in some rows; elsewhere it reads once, few, many or a size class.

CDR3nt: TGCGCCAGCAGTGGAGTAGACGGTACGCAGTATTTT; CDR3aa: CASSGVDGTQYF; j_gene: TRBJ2-3; v_gene: TRBV10-1; d_gene: .; abundance: .
CDR3nt: TGTGCCAGCAGTTTGTACGTGATTGGGGCTGGGGACACTGAAGCTTTCTTT; CDR3aa: CASSLYVIGAGDTEAFF; j_gene: TRBJ1-1; v_gene: TRBV2; d_gene: .; abundance: .
CDR3nt: TGTGCCAGCAGTTTTGGGCAGCTCTATGGCTACACCTTC; CDR3aa: CASSFGQLYGYTF; j_gene: TRBJ1-2; v_gene: TRBV28; d_gene: .; abundance: .
CDR3nt: TGTGCCAGCAGCTTTGGAGCAAACACTGAAGCTTTCTTT; CDR3aa: CASSFGANTEAFF; j_gene: TRBJ1-1; v_gene: TRBV7-8; d_gene: .; abundance: .
CDR3nt: TGTGCCAGCAGCCACTCAGGGGCGAGAGGGTACGAGCAGTACTTC; CDR3aa: CASSHSGARGYEQYF; j_gene: TRBJ2-7; v_gene: TRBV13; d_gene: .; abundance: .
CDR3nt: TGTGCCAGCAGCGCCGGCAGCGGACGGTCTTGGGGCTACACCTTC; CDR3aa: CASSAGSGRSWGYTF; j_gene: TRBJ1-2; v_gene: TRBV5-6; d_gene: .; abundance: .
CDR3nt: TGTGCCAGCAGCTTGGGGGTTGGCCTGACTAACCCTAACTATGGCTACACCTTC; CDR3aa: CASSLGVGLTNPNYGYTF; j_gene: TRBJ1-2; v_gene: TRBV5-6; d_gene: .; abundance: .
CDR3nt: TGTGCCAGCAGCCTTGGGACCTCGTCCGAGCAGTACTTC; CDR3aa: CASSLGTSSEQYF; j_gene: TRBJ2-7; v_gene: TRBV28; d_gene: .; abundance: .
CDR3nt: TGTGCCAGCAGCCCCGCGGACGGATACGAGCAGTACTTC; CDR3aa: CASSPADGYEQYF; j_gene: TRBJ2-7; v_gene: TRBV28; d_gene: .; abundance: .
CDR3nt: TGTGCCAGCAGTGCTGGGACAGACTACGAGCAGTACTTC; CDR3aa: CASSAGTDYEQYF; j_gene: TRBJ2-7; v_gene: TRBV25-1; d_gene: TRBD1; abundance: .
CDR3nt: TGTGCCAGCGCCGCCGGGTCCTACAATGAGCAGTTCTTC; CDR3aa: CASAAGSYNEQFF; j_gene: TRBJ2-1; v_gene: TRBV2; d_gene: .; abundance: .
CDR3nt: TGCGCCAGCAGACTTTCCCTATACCAAGAGACCCAGTACTTC; CDR3aa: CASRLSLYQETQYF; j_gene: TRBJ2-5; v_gene: TRBV5-1; d_gene: .; abundance: .
CDR3nt: TGCAGCGTTGATCGCGAGACCGTAGGGGATACGCAGTATTTT; CDR3aa: CSVDRETVGDTQYF; j_gene: TRBJ2-3; v_gene: TRBV29-1; d_gene: .; abundance: once
CDR3nt: TGTGCCAGCAGTGGACTAGCGGGCGTAGAGACCCAGTACTTC; CDR3aa: CASSGLAGVETQYF; j_gene: TRBJ2-5; v_gene: TRBV2; d_gene: TRBD2; abundance: once
CDR3nt: TGTGCCAGCAGGTCCCCAATGACTGATGAGCAGTTCTTC; CDR3aa: CASRSPMTDEQFF; j_gene: TRBJ2-1; v_gene: TRBV6-1; d_gene: .; abundance: .
CDR3nt: TGTGCCAGCAGTTACTCTGGGGACAGTGAGACCCAGTACTTC; CDR3aa: CASSYSGDSETQYF; j_gene: TRBJ2-5; v_gene: TRBV6-5; d_gene: TRBD1; abundance: .
CDR3nt: TGTGCCTGGAGTGTAATAGGTGGAGCGGGCGCCCAGTACTTC; CDR3aa: CAWSVIGGAGAQYF; j_gene: TRBJ2-7; v_gene: TRBV30; d_gene: .; abundance: .
CDR3nt: TGTGCCAGCACCCCACAGGGTTTGAACACTGAAGCTTTCTTT; CDR3aa: CASTPQGLNTEAFF; j_gene: TRBJ1-1; v_gene: TRBV7-8; d_gene: .; abundance: .
CDR3nt: TGTGCCAGCAGCTTAGATTACGGCACTGAAGCTTTCTTT; CDR3aa: CASSLDYGTEAFF; j_gene: TRBJ1-1; v_gene: TRBV11-3; d_gene: .; abundance: .
CDR3nt: TGTGCCACCAGCCCCGGGACAGGGGCCTACGAGCAGTACTTC; CDR3aa: CATSPGTGAYEQYF; j_gene: TRBJ2-7; v_gene: TRBV15; d_gene: TRBD1; abundance: .
CDR3nt: TGCAGCGTTGCGTCAGGCCCTGAAGCTTTCTTT; CDR3aa: CSVASGPEAFF; j_gene: TRBJ1-1; v_gene: TRBV29-1; d_gene: .; abundance: .
CDR3nt: TGCGCCAGCAGCATACGACAGGGGGCCTACAATGAGCAGTTCTTC; CDR3aa: CASSIRQGAYNEQFF; j_gene: TRBJ2-1; v_gene: TRBV5-1; d_gene: TRBD1; abundance: .
CDR3nt: TGTGCCAGCAGTGTCCCCCTCTTCCAGACCTACAATGAGCAGTTCTTC; CDR3aa: CASSVPLFQTYNEQFF; j_gene: TRBJ2-1; v_gene: TRBV2; d_gene: .; abundance: .
CDR3nt: TGCAGCGTTGGGAATGGCTACACCTTC; CDR3aa: CSVGNGYTF; j_gene: TRBJ1-2; v_gene: TRBV29-1; d_gene: .; abundance: .
CDR3nt: TGTGCCAGCGGACTAGCGGATTACAATGAGCAGTTCTTC; CDR3aa: CASGLADYNEQFF; j_gene: TRBJ2-1; v_gene: TRBV6-1; d_gene: TRBD2; abundance: .
CDR3nt: TGTGCCAGCAGTTTGGAAATACAAGAGACCCAGTACTTC; CDR3aa: CASSLEIQETQYF; j_gene: TRBJ2-5; v_gene: TRBV28; d_gene: .; abundance: once
CDR3nt: TGCACCAGCAGCCAAGATGAGCCCAACACCGGGGAGCTGTTTTTT; CDR3aa: CTSSQDEPNTGELFF; j_gene: TRBJ2-2; v_gene: TRBV1; d_gene: .; abundance: .
CDR3nt: TGCGCCAGCAGCACAGGCAGCTCTAGCACAGATACGCAGTATTTT; CDR3aa: CASSTGSSSTDTQYF; j_gene: TRBJ2-3; v_gene: TRBV5-1; d_gene: .; abundance: .